The rows below give T cell receptor beta chains drawn from one sample of a study of T cell responses to AZD1222 COVID-19 vaccine. Sequenced by immunoSEQ multiplex PCR; TCRdb stores in-frame clones only, minus some. The table has around 87,000 clones, approximately 90% seen once; the top ten hold about 24%. The specimen was peripheral blood, collected on day 0 of AZD1222 vaccination. These receptors all stem from an adult in good health. Each CDR3 is given with its conserved first and last residue.

>TRBJ2-2|TRBV12-5
CASGRLTGPNTGELFF
>TRBJ1-1|TRBV7-2
CASSFSMNTEAFF
>TRBJ2-3|TRBV7-8
CASSARQGLDTQYF
>TRBJ2-5|TRBV10-2
CASSESRASGPQETQYF
>TRBJ1-6|TRBV15
CATSIPISPLHF
>TRBJ2-3|TRBV5-1
CASSLEGRTSITDTQYF
>TRBJ1-1|TRBV27
CASSFQENTEAFF
>TRBJ1-6|TRBV25-1
CASSDPGGGNSPLHF
>TRBJ2-7|TRBV27
CASSSNPQGEQYF
>TRBJ2-7|TRBV20-1
CSARFVYEQYF
>TRBJ2-7|TRBV7-2
CASRQSYEQYF
>TRBJ2-7|TRBV4-2
CASSQEVRGTSGAYEQYF
>TRBJ2-1|TRBV4-3
CASSYGTSGDPYNEQFF
>TRBJ1-1|TRBV7-8
CASSQRTGTNTEAFF
>TRBJ1-4|TRBV7-8
CASSSSDRWGEKLFF
>TRBJ1-1|TRBV5-6
CASSRRWTEAFF
>TRBJ2-1|TRBV11-2
CASSLASYNEQFF